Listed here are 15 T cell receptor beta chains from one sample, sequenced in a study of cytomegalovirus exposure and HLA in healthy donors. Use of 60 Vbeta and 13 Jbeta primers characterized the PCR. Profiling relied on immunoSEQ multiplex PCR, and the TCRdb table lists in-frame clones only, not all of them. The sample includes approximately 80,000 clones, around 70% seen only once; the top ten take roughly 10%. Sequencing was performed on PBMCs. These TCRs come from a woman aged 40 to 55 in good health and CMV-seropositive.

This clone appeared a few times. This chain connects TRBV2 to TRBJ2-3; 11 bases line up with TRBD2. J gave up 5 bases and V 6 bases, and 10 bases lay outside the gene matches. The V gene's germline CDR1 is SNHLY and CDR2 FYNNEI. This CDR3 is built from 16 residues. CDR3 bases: TGTGCCAGCAGGGAGACTAGCGGGACAGCTGGAGATACGCAGTATTTT. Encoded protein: CASRETSGTAGDTQYF. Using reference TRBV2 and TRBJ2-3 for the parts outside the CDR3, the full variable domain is EPEVTQTPSHQVTQMGQEVILRCVPISNHLYFYWYRQILGQKVEFLVSFYNNEISEKSEIFDDQFSVERPDGSNFTLKIRSTKLEDSAMYFCASRETSGTAGDTQYFGPGTRLTVL.

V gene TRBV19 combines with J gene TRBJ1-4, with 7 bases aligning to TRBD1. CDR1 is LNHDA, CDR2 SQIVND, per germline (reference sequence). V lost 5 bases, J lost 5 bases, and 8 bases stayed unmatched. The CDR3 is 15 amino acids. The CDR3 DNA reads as TGTGCCAGTAGTCCCGGGACAGCGGAAAATGAAAAACTGTTTTTT. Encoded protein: CASSPGTAENEKLFF.

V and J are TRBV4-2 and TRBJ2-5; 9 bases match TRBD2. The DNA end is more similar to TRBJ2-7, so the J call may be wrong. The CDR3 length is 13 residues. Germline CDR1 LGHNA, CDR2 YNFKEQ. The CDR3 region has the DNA TGTGCCAGCAGCCAGGGACTAGCTGACGAGCAGTACTTC. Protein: CASSQGLADEQYF.

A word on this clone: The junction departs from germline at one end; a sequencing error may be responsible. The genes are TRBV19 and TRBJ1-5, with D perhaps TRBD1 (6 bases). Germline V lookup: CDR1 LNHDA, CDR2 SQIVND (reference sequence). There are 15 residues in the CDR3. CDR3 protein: CASATGTASNQSQHF. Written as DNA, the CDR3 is TGTGCCAGTGCTACAGGGACCGCTAGCAATCAGTCCCAGCATTTT.

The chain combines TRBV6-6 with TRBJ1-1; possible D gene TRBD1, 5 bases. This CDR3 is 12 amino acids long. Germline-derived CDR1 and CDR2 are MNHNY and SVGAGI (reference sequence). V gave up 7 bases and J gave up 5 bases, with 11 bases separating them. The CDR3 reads CASMQGRTEAFF. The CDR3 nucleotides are TGTGCCAGCATGCAGGGAAGGACTGAAGCTTTCTTT.

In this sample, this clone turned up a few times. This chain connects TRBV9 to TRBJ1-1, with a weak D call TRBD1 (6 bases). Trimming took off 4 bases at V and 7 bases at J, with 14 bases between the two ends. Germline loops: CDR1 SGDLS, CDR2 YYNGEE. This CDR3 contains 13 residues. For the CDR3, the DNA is TGTGCCAGCAGCTCAACAGGGATGGGTGAAGCTTTCTTT. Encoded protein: CASSSTGMGEAFF.

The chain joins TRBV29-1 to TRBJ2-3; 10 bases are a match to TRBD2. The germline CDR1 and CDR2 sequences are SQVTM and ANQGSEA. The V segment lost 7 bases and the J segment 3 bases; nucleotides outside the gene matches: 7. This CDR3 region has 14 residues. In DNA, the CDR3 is TGCAGCGGGAAGCGGGAGGGCCTAACAGATACGCAGTATTTT. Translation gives CSGKREGLTDTQYF.

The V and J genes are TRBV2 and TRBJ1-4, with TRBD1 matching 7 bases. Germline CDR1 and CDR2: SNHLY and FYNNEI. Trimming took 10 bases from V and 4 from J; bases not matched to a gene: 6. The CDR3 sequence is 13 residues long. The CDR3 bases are TGTGCCATGACCAGGGGGGATAATGAAAAACTGTTTTTT. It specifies CAMTRGDNEKLFF. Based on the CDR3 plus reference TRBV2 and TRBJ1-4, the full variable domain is EPEVTQTPSHQVTQMGQEVILRCVPISNHLYFYWYRQILGQKVEFLVSFYNNEISEKSEIFDDQFSVERPDGSNFTLKIRSTKLEDSAMYFCAMTRGDNEKLFFGSGTQLSVL.

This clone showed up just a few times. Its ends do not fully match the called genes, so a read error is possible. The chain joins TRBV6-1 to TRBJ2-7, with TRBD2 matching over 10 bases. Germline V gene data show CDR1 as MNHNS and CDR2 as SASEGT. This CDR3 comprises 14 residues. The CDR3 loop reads CASVEAGGSYGQYF. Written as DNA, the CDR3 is TGTGCCAGCGTCGAAGCGGGGGGGAGCTACGGGCAGTACTTC.

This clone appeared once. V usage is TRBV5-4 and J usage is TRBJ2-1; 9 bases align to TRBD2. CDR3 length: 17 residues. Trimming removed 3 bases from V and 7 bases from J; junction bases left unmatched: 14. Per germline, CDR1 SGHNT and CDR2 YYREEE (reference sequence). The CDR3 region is CASSSGRAGGPTNEQFF. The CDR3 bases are TGTGCCAGCAGCTCGGGGAGGGCGGGAGGGCCTACTAATGAGCAGTTCTTC.

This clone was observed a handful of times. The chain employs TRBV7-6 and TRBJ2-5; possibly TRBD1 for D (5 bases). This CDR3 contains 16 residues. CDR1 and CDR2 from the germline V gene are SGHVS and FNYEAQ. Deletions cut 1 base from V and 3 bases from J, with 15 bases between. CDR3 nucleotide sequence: TGTGCCAGCAGCTTAGAGCGCCACAGGAGCAAAGAGACCCAGTACTTC. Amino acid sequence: CASSLERHRSKETQYF.

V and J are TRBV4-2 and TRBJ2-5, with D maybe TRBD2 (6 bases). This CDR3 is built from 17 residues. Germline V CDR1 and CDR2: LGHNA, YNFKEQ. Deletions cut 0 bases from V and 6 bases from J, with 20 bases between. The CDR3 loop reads CASSQDFDSPGGQTQYF. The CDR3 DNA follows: TGTGCCAGCAGCCAAGATTTTGACAGCCCAGGAGGGCAGACCCAGTACTTC.

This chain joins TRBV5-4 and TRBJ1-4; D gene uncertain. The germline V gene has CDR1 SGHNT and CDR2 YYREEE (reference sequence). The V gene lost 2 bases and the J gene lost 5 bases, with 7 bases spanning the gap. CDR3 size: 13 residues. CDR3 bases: TGTGCCAGCAGCTTAGATACAAATGAAAAACTGTTTTTT. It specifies CASSLDTNEKLFF.

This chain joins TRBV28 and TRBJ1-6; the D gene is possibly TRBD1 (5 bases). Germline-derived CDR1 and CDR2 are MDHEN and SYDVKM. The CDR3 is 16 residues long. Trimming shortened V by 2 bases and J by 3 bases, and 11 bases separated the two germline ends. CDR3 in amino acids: CASSLPGQGYNSPLHF. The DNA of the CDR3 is TGTGCCAGCAGTTTACCCGGGCAGGGCTATAATTCACCCCTCCACTTT. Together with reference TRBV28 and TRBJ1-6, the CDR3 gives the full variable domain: DVKVTQSSRYLVKRTGEKVFLECVQDMDHENMFWYRQDPGLGLRLIYFSYDVKMKEKGDIPEGYSVSREKKERFSLILESASTNQTSMYLCASSLPGQGYNSPLHFGNGTRLTVT.

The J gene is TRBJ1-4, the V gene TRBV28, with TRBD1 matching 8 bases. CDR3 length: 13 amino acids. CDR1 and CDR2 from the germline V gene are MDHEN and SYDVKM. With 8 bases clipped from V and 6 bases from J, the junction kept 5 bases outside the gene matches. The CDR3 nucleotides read TGTGCCAGCCACAGGGGGGGGGATGAAAAACTGTTTTTT. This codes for CASHRGGDEKLFF.